Following are 25 T cell receptor beta chains from one sample sequenced in a study of molecular identifiers for immune sequencing clone quantification. Using its own MiXCR run on the PCR reads, TCRdb lists one record per CDR3 protein. This sample has around 40,000 distinct CDR3 sequences, with roughly 21% found just once. The sequenced material came from naive CD8+ T cells from blood, with Jurkat cell RNA spiked in. Subset denoted: FACS-sorted CD8+CD4-CCR7+CD45RA+ naive T cells. The receptors were sampled from a human donor in good health. Some libraries in this study had Jurkat cell RNA spiked in.

In this sample, this clonotype turned up many times. The CDR3 sequence is CSVEVRSTDTQYF. For the CDR3, the DNA is TGCAGCGTTGAAGTCCGGAGCACAGATACGCAGTATTTT. V and J are TRBV29-1 and TRBJ2-3, with D unresolved. The V gene lost 1 base and the J gene lost 0 bases, with 5 bases spanning the gap. The CDR3 loop spans 13 amino acids. Germline values: CDR1 SQVTM, CDR2 ANQGSEA.

This clonotype showed up many times. The chain joins TRBV5-4 to TRBJ1-1; perhaps TRBD1 as D (6 bases). V lost 4 bases, J lost 1 base, and 14 bases lay in between. The germline V gene has CDR1 SGHNT and CDR2 YYREEE (reference sequence). The CDR3 is 15 residues long. The CDR3 coding sequence is TGTGCCAGCAGCGCACCGGACAGCCCGAACACTGAAGCTTTCTTT. Translated: CASSAPDSPNTEAFF.

There are many counts of this clonotype. The chain uses TRBV9 and TRBJ2-5; D may be TRBD2 (5 bases). Trimming left V 1 base short and J 5 bases short, with 18 bases between. The CDR3 consists of 16 residues. Germline lookup yields CDR1 SGDLS and CDR2 YYNGEE. CDR3 DNA: TGTGCCAGCAGCGTAAGTCGGGTCTCGCGGGCGGAGACCCAGTACTTC. It yields the protein CASSVSRVSRAETQYF.

For this clonotype: Given a much more abundant clone one base away, this may be a read error. The rearrangement joins TRBV28 to TRBJ2-7, with a tentative D call TRBD1 (5 bases). The CDR3 contains 15 residues. The V gene lost 5 bases and the J gene lost 0 bases, with 14 bases spanning the gap. Per the germline V gene, CDR1 is MDHEN and CDR2 is SYDVKM. The CDR3 DNA sequence: TGTGCCAGCAGTCCGAAGGGGTCGAGCTCCTACGAGCAGTACTTC. As protein: CASSPKGSSSYEQYF. Full variable domain (rest looked up from reference TRBV28 and TRBJ2-7): DVKVTQSSRYLVKRTGEKVFLECVQDMDHENMFWYRQDPGLGLRLIYFSYDVKMKEKGDIPEGYSVSREKKERFSLILESASTNQTSMYLCASSPKGSSSYEQYFGPGTRLTVT.

This clonotype was picked up many times. The genes are TRBV19 and TRBJ1-1, with a tentative D call TRBD1 (6 bases). The CDR3 length is 17 residues. Looked up from germline, CDR1 is LNHDA and CDR2 is SQIVND (reference sequence). Trimming cost V 5 bases and J 4 bases, with 23 bases left between them. The CDR3 nucleotides read TGTGCCAGTAGTCCGTCGGGCGGGGGCTTCAGGGTCACTGAAGCTTTCTTT. This sequence encodes CASSPSGGGFRVTEAFF.

This clonotype was recorded at least ten times. The chain has TRBV20-1 and TRBJ2-5; no clear D. Trimming pared 0 bases from V and 7 bases from J, leaving 9 bases between. CDR3 length: 12 amino acids. Looked up from germline, CDR1 is DFQATT and CDR2 is SNEGSKA (reference sequence). CDR3 bases: TGCAGTGCTAGAGACCAGACGGGGACCCAGTACTTC. As protein: CSARDQTGTQYF.

This clonotype was counted many times. The gene calls are TRBV27 and TRBJ2-7, with D possibly matching TRBD1 (6 bases). This CDR3 is built from 14 residues. V lost 6 bases and J 3 bases, leaving 15 bases between the germline ends. CDR1 and CDR2 from the germline V gene are MNHEY and SMNVEV (reference sequence). CDR3 protein: CASRPQGRIYEQYF. CDR3 nucleotides: TGTGCCAGCAGACCGCAGGGGCGGATCTACGAGCAGTACTTC.

This clonotype was counted many times. This chain links TRBV12-3 or TRBV12-4 with TRBJ2-1; D is perhaps TRBD1 or TRBD2 (5 bases each). There are 17 residues in the CDR3. Deletions cut 3 bases from V and 8 bases from J, with 23 bases between. The CDR3 spells CASSFPEGRVIGYEQFF. The CDR3 nucleotides are TGTGCCAGCAGTTTTCCCGAGGGACGGGTCATTGGGTATGAGCAGTTCTTC.

V and J are TRBV7-9 and TRBJ2-2; 7 bases line up with TRBD1. Per the germline V gene, CDR1 is SEHNR and CDR2 is FQNEAQ (reference sequence). The CDR3 totals 13 residues. V shed 5 bases, J shed 6 bases, and the junction held 3 bases outside the gene matches. The CDR3 DNA sequence: TGTGCCAGCAGCCCAACAGGGGCCGGGGAGCTGTTTTTT. It encodes CASSPTGAGELFF.

V and J are TRBV11-2 and TRBJ2-2; D is unresolved. The germline V and J ends were trimmed by 2 bases and 6 bases, with 7 bases remaining between them. This CDR3 comprises 13 residues. Germline assignment: CDR1 SGHAT and CDR2 FQNNGV. The CDR3 region is CASSLLSAGELFF. DNA for the CDR3: TGTGCCAGCAGCTTACTGTCCGCCGGGGAGCTGTTTTTT. Full variable domain (remainder filled in from reference TRBV11-2 and TRBJ2-2): EAGVAQSPRYKIIEKRQSVAFWCNPISGHATLYWYQQILGQGPKLLIQFQNNGVVDDSQLPKDRFSAERLKGVDSTLKIQPAKLEDSAVYLCASSLLSAGELFFGEGSRLTVL.

As for this clonotype: A much bigger clone sits one base away, suggesting this may be a read error. V and J are TRBV3-1 and TRBJ2-2, with 8 bases fitting TRBD2. Germline trimming cut 8 bases from V and 0 bases from J; bases unmatched to any gene: 2. Germline CDR1 is LGHDT and CDR2 is YNNKEL (reference sequence). The CDR3 covers 14 residues. CDR3 in amino acids: CASAGLANTGELFF. In DNA form, the CDR3 reads TGTGCCAGCGCGGGACTAGCGAACACCGGGGAGCTGTTTTTT.

This clonotype was observed many times. The V gene is TRBV7-6, the J gene TRBJ2-5, with a possible D match to TRBD2 (6 bases). Germline V gene data show CDR1 as SGHVS and CDR2 as FNYEAQ. V was pared by 4 bases and J by 1 base, with 16 bases between. The CDR3 contains 16 residues. CDR3 bases: TGTGCCAGCAGCTCGAACCCCCGGGACTTCCAAGAGACCCAGTACTTC. Its protein is CASSSNPRDFQETQYF.

The V gene is TRBV5-3, the J gene TRBJ2-1; TRBD2 agrees at 11 bases. TRBV5-3 is marked as an open reading frame, function uncertain. The junction had 14 bases not matched to a gene; V was cut back by 10 bases and J by 2 bases. This CDR3 comprises 17 residues. CDR3 DNA: TGTGCCGGAGAACCGGGACTAGCGGACTTAACCTACAATGAGCAGTTCTTC. Translation: CAGEPGLADLTYNEQFF.

This clonotype occurred many times. The genes are TRBV5-4 and TRBJ2-3, with 11 nucleotides matching TRBD2. With 4 bases clipped from V and 2 bases from J, the junction kept 3 bases outside the gene matches. The length of the CDR3 is 15 residues. The germline V gene encodes CDR1 SGHNT and CDR2 YYREEE (reference sequence). CDR3 sequence (DNA): TGTGCCAGCAGCCTAGCGGGAGGTGTCACAGATACGCAGTATTTT. This codes for CASSLAGGVTDTQYF.

This clonotype was seen many times. This chain uses TRBV6-1 with TRBJ1-1; TRBD1 agrees at 10 bases. Per germline, CDR1 MNHNS and CDR2 SASEGT. The CDR3 extends over 14 amino acids. The J segment lost 5 bases and the V segment lost 6 bases, leaving 6 bases of the junction unmatched. CDR3 loop: CASRQTGGLTEAFF. DNA of the CDR3: TGTGCCAGCAGACAGACAGGGGGCCTTACTGAAGCTTTCTTT.

Details on this clonotype: A read error is possible here, since a much larger clone lies one base away. The chain links TRBV11-2 to TRBJ1-3, with unresolved D. CDR3 length: 15 amino acids. The germline gives CDR1 SGHAT, CDR2 FQNNGV. CDR3 region: CASSPHRYSGNAIYF. CDR3 in DNA: TGTGCCAGCAGCCCACACCGGTACTCTGGAAACGCCATATATTTT.

V gene TRBV30 combines with J gene TRBJ1-2, with 7 bases aligning to TRBD2. The end of the DNA is better explained by TRBJ2-7, so the J call may be wrong. From germline, CDR1 is GTSNPN and CDR2 SVGIG (reference sequence). This CDR3 region has 12 residues. The CDR3 loop reads CAWSLGDYEQYF. In nucleotides, the CDR3 is TGTGCCTGGAGTCTGGGGGACTATGAACAGTACTTC.

This clonotype was detected only once. This chain uses TRBV6-2 or TRBV6-3 with TRBJ2-2, with D unclear. The CDR3 loop spans 13 amino acids. Trimming took off 5 bases at V and 6 bases at J, with 10 bases between the two ends. The germline V gene encodes CDR1 MNHEY and CDR2 SVGEGT. CDR3 protein: CASSDNLAGELFF. The CDR3 DNA is TGTGCCAGCAGTGACAATTTGGCCGGGGAGCTGTTTTTT.

In its sample, this clonotype was seen a few times. With a much larger clone just one base away, this may be a read error. This chain links TRBV20-1 with TRBJ1-1, with D hard to call. The CDR3 consists of 14 residues. Germline V gives CDR1 DFQATT, CDR2 SNEGSKA (reference sequence). The V end lost 6 bases, the J end lost 1 base, and 15 bases lay between the germline ends. The CDR3 here is CSAPEESTNTEAFF. Written as DNA, the CDR3 is TGCAGTGCCCCTGAGGAGAGCACGAACACTGAAGCTTTCTTT.

This clonotype was found many times. The gene calls are TRBV29-1 and TRBJ1-1; TRBD1 agrees at 7 bases. Trimming removed 7 bases from V and 10 bases from J; junction bases left unmatched: 9. CDR1 and CDR2 (germline): SQVTM, ANQGSEA. This CDR3 region has 11 residues. The CDR3 sequence: CSAWDSGTAFF. CDR3 nucleotide sequence: TGCAGCGCCTGGGACAGCGGGACAGCTTTCTTT.

This clonotype was observed at least ten times. This chain links TRBV25-1 with TRBJ2-1; TRBD1 might be the D (5 bases). V lost 2 bases and J lost 7, with 9 bases in between. Germline lookup yields CDR1 MGHDK and CDR2 SYGVNS. CDR3 length: 13 amino acids. The chain's CDR3 is CASSELGENEQFF. CDR3 DNA: TGTGCCAGCAGTGAACTAGGGGAAAATGAGCAGTTCTTC.

This clonotype turned up a few times. A much larger clone is a single base away; this may be a read error. This rearrangement joins TRBV7-9 to TRBJ2-2; TRBD2 might be the D (5 bases). The V gene lost 7 bases and the J gene lost 3 bases, with 15 bases spanning the gap. CDR3 size: 15 residues. From germline, CDR1 is SEHNR and CDR2 FQNEAQ (reference sequence). As DNA, the CDR3 is TGTGCCAGCATCTTTACCCGGACTTACACCGGGGAGCTGTTTTTT. Translation: CASIFTRTYTGELFF.

This clonotype was recorded at least ten times. The V and J genes are TRBV5-1 and TRBJ2-7; D not certain. Germline V gives CDR1 SGHRS, CDR2 YFSETQ. V was cut by 0 bases and J by 2 bases, with 6 bases left in between. CDR3 length: 13 residues. The DNA of the CDR3 is TGCGCCAGCAGCTTGGCCCAGACCTACGAGCAGTACTTC. Translation gives CASSLAQTYEQYF.

This clonotype came up many times. The chain couples TRBV6-1 to TRBJ1-4; 7 positions match TRBD1. The V segment lost 4 bases and the J segment 17 bases; nucleotides outside the gene matches: 7. Per the germline V gene, CDR1 is MNHNS and CDR2 is SASEGT. The CDR3 runs 11 residues. CDR3 in amino acids: CASSGTRDRFF. The CDR3 DNA is TGTGCCAGCAGTGGCACCCGGGACAGATTTTTT.

Note on this clonotype: A much more abundant neighbour one base away suggests this may be a read error. V usage is TRBV6-5 and J usage is TRBJ2-3; 9 nucleotides align to TRBD2. Germline V gene sequence: CDR1 MNHEY, CDR2 SVGAGI. The J segment lost 8 bases and the V segment lost 6 bases, leaving 12 bases of the junction unmatched. This CDR3 region has 15 residues. The chain's CDR3 is CASRFVAGARGTQYF. CDR3 nucleotide sequence: TGTGCCAGCAGGTTTGTAGCGGGAGCTCGAGGTACGCAGTATTTT.